This T cell receptor beta chain is drawn from a study of spatial heterogeneity in lung cancer. Study overall: More than eight raw reads, on average, carried each unique TCR and UMI combination. Overall study results and limits: In tumors, expanded intratumoral alpha and beta TCR counts tracked mutation counts. Tumor T-cell coverage was an estimated 7% or so for alpha and more than 11% for beta chains.

This clonotype is categorized as medium-sized (0.01 to 0.1%). What it recognizes is unknown. Single TCR cDNA molecules each had their own unique molecular identifier. Each CDR3 protein gets one entry after TCRdb re-called the 5' RACE reads with MiXCR. Of some 4,800 distinct CDR3 sequences listed, under 9.5% are singletons. With 4 bases removed from V and 4 bases from J, the gap between germline ends came to 8 bases. The CDR3 is 13 amino acids. CDR1 is KGHSH, CDR2 LQKENI, per germline. Time point: sample taken at primary tumor resection. The receptor comes from a female donor with early-stage non-small cell lung cancer. Material: lung tumor tissue, obtained at surgery. This chain connects TRBV18 to TRBJ1-3; D remains unclear. CDR3 residues: CASSREGGNTIYF. The CDR3 DNA follows: TGTGCCAGCTCACGGGAAGGAGGAAACACCATATATTTT.